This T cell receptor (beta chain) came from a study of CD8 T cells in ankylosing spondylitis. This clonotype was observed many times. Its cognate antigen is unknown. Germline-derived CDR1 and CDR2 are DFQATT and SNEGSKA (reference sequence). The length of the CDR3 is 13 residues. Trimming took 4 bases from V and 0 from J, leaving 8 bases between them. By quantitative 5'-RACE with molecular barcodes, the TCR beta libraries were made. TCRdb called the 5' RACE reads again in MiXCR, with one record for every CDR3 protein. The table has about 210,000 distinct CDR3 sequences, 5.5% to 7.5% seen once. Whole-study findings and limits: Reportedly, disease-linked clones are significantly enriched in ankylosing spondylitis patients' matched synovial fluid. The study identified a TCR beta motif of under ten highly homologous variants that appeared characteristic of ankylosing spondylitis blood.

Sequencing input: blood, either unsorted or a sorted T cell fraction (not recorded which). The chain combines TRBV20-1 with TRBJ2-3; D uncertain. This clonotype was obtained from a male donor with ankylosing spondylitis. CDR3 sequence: CSATGPSTDTQYF. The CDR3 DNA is TGCAGTGCTACCGGTCCCAGCACAGATACGCAGTATTTT.